These 14 T cell receptor beta chains were sequenced from one sample in a study of cytomegalovirus exposure and HLA in healthy donors. The primer mix had 60 Vbeta and 13 Jbeta primers. The assay was immunoSEQ multiplex PCR, and TCRdb's table has in-frame clones only and misses some. The repertoire shows 150,000 or so clones; the top ten hold around 1.5%. The specimen was PBMCs. These receptors were taken from a woman in her 50s in good health and CMV-seronegative.

The chain uses TRBV7-8 and TRBJ1-3, with D uncertain. V was pared by 5 bases and J by 0 bases, with 14 bases between. CDR3 length: 16 amino acids. Looked up from germline, CDR1 is SGHVS and CDR2 is FQNEAQ. CDR3 region: CASSLHSGSSGNTIYF. In DNA, the CDR3 is TGTGCCAGCAGCCTGCACAGCGGCTCCTCTGGAAACACCATATATTTT. The whole variable domain, filled in from reference TRBV7-8 and TRBJ1-3, reads GAGVSQSPRYKVAKRGQDVALRCDPISGHVSLFWYQQALGQGPEFLTYFQNEAQLDKSGLPSDRFFAERPEGSVSTLKIQRTQQEDSAVYLCASSLHSGSSGNTIYFGEGSWLTVV.

The chain links TRBV28 to TRBJ2-5, with 11 nucleotides matching TRBD2. The CDR3 extends over 16 amino acids. Germline assignment: CDR1 MDHEN and CDR2 SYDVKM. V trimming: 6 bases; J trimming: 2 bases; junction bases outside the gene matches: 8. CDR3 loop: CASSHPGLAAQETQYF. Written as DNA, the CDR3 is TGTGCCAGCAGCCATCCGGGACTAGCGGCGCAAGAGACCCAGTACTTC.

The rearrangement links TRBV19 to TRBJ2-7; D perhaps matches TRBD2 (6 bases). This CDR3 is built from 15 residues. V was clipped by 5 bases and J by 0 bases, with 14 bases between them. CDR1 is LNHDA and CDR2 is SQIVND in the germline V gene (reference sequence). This CDR3 is CASSASGGVSYEQYF. The CDR3 coding sequence is TGTGCCAGTAGTGCCAGCGGAGGGGTCTCCTACGAGCAGTACTTC.

The chain couples TRBV7-6 to TRBJ2-7, with 9 bases lining up with TRBD1. This CDR3 spans 16 amino acids. In germline, CDR1 is SGHVS, CDR2 FNYEAQ. The J segment lost 5 bases and the V segment lost 3 bases, leaving 11 bases of the junction unmatched. The CDR3 DNA reads TGTGCCAGCAGCTTGGTACAGGGGGCCCGTCAGAACGAGCAGTACTTC. Translation gives CASSLVQGARQNEQYF.

The chain has TRBV5-6 and TRBJ1-1; D possibly corresponds to TRBD1 (6 bases). The CDR3 spans 14 residues. Germline loops: CDR1 SGHDT, CDR2 YYEEEE. Trimming shortened V by 1 base and J by 4 bases, and 11 bases separated the two germline ends. CDR3 DNA: TGTGCCAGCAGCTTGATCAGGGGTGGCACTGAAGCTTTCTTT. Translated, it gives CASSLIRGGTEAFF.

The chain uses TRBV28 and TRBJ2-1; 10 bases fit TRBD1. CDR3 length equals 14 residues. Germline V gene data show CDR1 as MDHEN and CDR2 as SYDVKM. With V trimmed by 5 bases and J by 9 bases, 7 bases remained unmatched. CDR3 nucleotides: TGTGCCAGCAGTCCGGAGACAGGGGGCGGTGAGCAGTTCTTC. This codes for CASSPETGGGEQFF.

The V gene is TRBV4-2, the J gene TRBJ2-2; the D gene is possibly TRBD1 (6 bases). CDR1 is LGHNA and CDR2 is YNFKEQ in the germline V gene. Trimming stripped 3 bases from V and 4 bases from J, with 12 bases between. The CDR3 has 15 amino acids. CDR3 amino acids: CASSHPGVRTGELFF. The CDR3 nucleotides read TGTGCCAGCAGCCACCCAGGGGTGCGCACCGGGGAGCTGTTTTTT.

This chain joins TRBV28 and TRBJ1-5, with 8 positions matching TRBD1. V shed 6 bases, J shed 7 bases, and the junction held 11 bases outside the gene matches. This CDR3 has 15 amino acids. Germline lookup yields CDR1 MDHEN and CDR2 SYDVKM. CDR3 protein: CASSTPGQVRQPQHF. In DNA, the CDR3 is TGTGCCAGCAGCACCCCGGGACAGGTTCGCCAGCCCCAGCATTTT.

The genes are TRBV28 and TRBJ2-1, with 7 bases aligning to TRBD2. CDR1 and CDR2 from the germline V gene are MDHEN and SYDVKM. J lost 3 bases, V lost 6 bases, and 8 bases had no gene match. The CDR3 contains 15 residues. The CDR3 reads CASRLAGEIYNEQFF. In DNA, the CDR3 is TGTGCCAGCAGGCTTGCGGGAGAGATCTACAATGAGCAGTTCTTC.

The chain recombines TRBV15 with TRBJ1-5; D is possibly TRBD1 (6 bases). Germline-derived CDR1 and CDR2 are LNHNV and YYDKDF (reference sequence). The CDR3 is made up of 17 amino acids. V lost 0 bases and J 4 bases, leaving 16 bases between the germline ends. CDR3 protein: CATSRDQADRRNQPQHF. CDR3 DNA sequence: TGTGCCACCAGCAGAGATCAGGCGGACAGACGAAATCAGCCCCAGCATTTT.

V is TRBV5-1 and J is TRBJ2-5, with D perhaps matching TRBD2 (5 bases). TRBJ2-7 explains the end of the DNA better; the J call may be wrong. CDR1 and CDR2 from the germline V gene are SGHRS and YFSETQ. The CDR3 is 13 residues long. CDR3 nucleotides: TGCGCCAGCAGCTTGGATAGCGCCTACGAGCAGTACTTC. Translated: CASSLDSAYEQYF.

This chain connects TRBV6-5 to TRBJ2-5, with D maybe TRBD2 (7 bases). V lost 7 bases and J lost 5, with 20 bases in between. The CDR3 runs to 15 residues. Germline V gives CDR1 MNHEY, CDR2 SVGAGI. As DNA, the CDR3 is TGTGCCAGCAAGACGGCGGGGGCCGATACGGAGACCCAGTACTTC. Translating gives CASKTAGADTETQYF.

The gene calls are TRBV9 and TRBJ2-5, with 8 bases identical to TRBD2. The CDR3 has 14 residues. CDR1 and CDR2 (germline): SGDLS, YYNGEE. With V trimmed by 3 bases and J by 4 bases, 5 bases remained unmatched. CDR3 amino acids: CASSALSGVETQYF. CDR3 coding DNA: TGTGCCAGCAGCGCCCTTAGCGGGGTAGAGACCCAGTACTTC.

This chain links TRBV27 with TRBJ2-7, with 11 positions matching TRBD1. The germline V gene encodes CDR1 MNHEY and CDR2 SMNVEV (reference sequence). The length of the CDR3 is 16 residues. Trimming cost V 3 bases and J 4 bases; bases outside gene matches: 8. The CDR3 reads CASSFDAGQGAYEQYF. Written as DNA, the CDR3 is TGTGCCAGCAGTTTTGACGCCGGACAGGGGGCTTACGAGCAGTACTTC.